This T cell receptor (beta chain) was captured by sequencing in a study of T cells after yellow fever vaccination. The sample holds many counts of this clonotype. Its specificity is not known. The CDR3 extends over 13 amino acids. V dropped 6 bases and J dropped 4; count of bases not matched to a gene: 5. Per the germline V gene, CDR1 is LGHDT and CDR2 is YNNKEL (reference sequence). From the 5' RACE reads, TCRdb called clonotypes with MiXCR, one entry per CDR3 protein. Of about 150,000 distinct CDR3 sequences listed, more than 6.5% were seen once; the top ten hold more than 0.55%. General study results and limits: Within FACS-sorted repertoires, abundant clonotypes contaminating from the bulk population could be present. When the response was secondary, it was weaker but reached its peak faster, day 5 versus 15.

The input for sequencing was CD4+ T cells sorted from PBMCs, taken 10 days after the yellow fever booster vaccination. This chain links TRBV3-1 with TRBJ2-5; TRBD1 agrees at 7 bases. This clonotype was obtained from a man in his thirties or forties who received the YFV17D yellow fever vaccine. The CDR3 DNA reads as TGTGCCAGCAGGGGGACAGCCGGAGAGACCCAGTACTTC. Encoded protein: CASRGTAGETQYF.